Below, 3 T cell receptor beta chains from the same sample are listed, as sequenced in a study of cytomegalovirus exposure and HLA in healthy donors. TCRdb's copy holds only in-frame clones and misses some; the assay was immunoSEQ multiplex PCR. Of hundreds of thousands of clones listed, around 86% are singletons. Sample: PBMCs. The receptors come from a young woman in good health and CMV-seropositive.

This rearrangement joins TRBV4-1 to TRBJ2-1; 8 bases map to TRBD2. The V segment lost 0 bases and the J segment 8 bases; nucleotides outside the gene matches: 6. Germline CDR1 reads MGHRA; CDR2 reads YSYEKL. The CDR3 sequence is 15 residues long. CDR3 amino acids: CASSQDAGGSYEQFF. The CDR3, as DNA: TGCGCCAGCAGCCAAGACGCGGGAGGCTCGTATGAGCAGTTCTTC.

About this clone: In the same sample, other DNA sequences code for this CDR3. The rearrangement links TRBV5-1 to TRBJ1-1; tentative D call: TRBD1 (5 bases). The CDR3 is 14 residues long. In germline, CDR1 is SGHRS, CDR2 YFSETQ. With 0 bases removed from V and 2 bases from J, the gap between germline ends came to 8 bases. CDR3 amino acids: CASSLEGENTEAFF. CDR3 coding DNA: TGCGCCAGCAGCTTGGAAGGGGAAAACACTGAAGCTTTCTTT.

The rearrangement joins TRBV30 to TRBJ1-1; D is perhaps TRBD1 (5 bases). Germline lookup yields CDR1 GTSNPN and CDR2 SVGIG (reference sequence). The CDR3 length is 15 residues. V was clipped by 4 bases and J by 0 bases, with 15 bases between them. CDR3 nucleotides: TGTGCCTGGATAGAAAGGGGATTGGTGAACACTGAAGCTTTCTTT. Encoded protein: CAWIERGLVNTEAFF. The full variable domain, completed using reference TRBV30 and TRBJ1-1, is SQTIHQWPATLVQPVGSPLSLECTVEGTSNPNLYWYRQAAGRGLQLLFYSVGIGQISSEVPQNLSASRPQDRQFILSSKKLLLSDSGFYLCAWIERGLVNTEAFFGQGTRLTVV.